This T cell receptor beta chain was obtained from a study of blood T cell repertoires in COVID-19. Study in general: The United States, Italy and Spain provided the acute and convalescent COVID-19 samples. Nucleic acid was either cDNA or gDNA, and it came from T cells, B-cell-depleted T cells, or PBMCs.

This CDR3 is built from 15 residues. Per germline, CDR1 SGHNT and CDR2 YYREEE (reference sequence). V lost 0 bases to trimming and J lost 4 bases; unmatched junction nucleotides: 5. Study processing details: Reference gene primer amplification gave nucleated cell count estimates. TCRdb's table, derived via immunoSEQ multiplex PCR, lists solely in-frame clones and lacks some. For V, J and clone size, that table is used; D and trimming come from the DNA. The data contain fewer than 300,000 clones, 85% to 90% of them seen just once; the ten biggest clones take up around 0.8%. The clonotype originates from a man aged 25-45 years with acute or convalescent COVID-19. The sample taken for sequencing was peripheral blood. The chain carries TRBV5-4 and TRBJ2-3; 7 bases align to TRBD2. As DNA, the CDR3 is TGTGCCAGCAGCTTGGCAGCGGGAAGGGCAGATACGCAGTATTTT. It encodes CASSLAAGRADTQYF.